This TCR beta chain stems from a study of identical twins. The study, taken as a whole, reports: In beta out-of-frame sequences, the excess sharing between twins was weaker.

This clonotype occurred many times. What it binds is unknown. The CDR3 loop spans 15 amino acids. Between the trimmed V and J ends, which lost 2 bases and 3 bases, there was a span of 17 bases. The V gene's germline CDR1 is DFQATT and CDR2 SNEGSKA (reference sequence). In TCRdb, the 5' RACE reads were re-called with MiXCR into one record per CDR3 protein. Of around 280,000 distinct CDR3 sequences detected, less than 9% appear once; the ten largest clones hold less than 2.5%. These data were also filed under a second study, of yellow fever vaccine responses in identical twins.

The sequence was collected from a woman between 18 and 29 years old in good health. Source material: memory (CD45RO+) T cells sorted from blood. The rearrangement uses TRBV20-1 and TRBJ2-7; no firm D call. CDR3 sequence: CSARLIPDSVYEQYF. The DNA of the CDR3 is TGCAGTGCTAGACTAATCCCTGACTCGGTCTACGAGCAGTACTTC.